These T cell receptor beta chains were read from a single sample in a study of T cells in tuberculosis. The repertoire was sequenced with immunoSEQ multiplex PCR; TCRdb's copy has only in-frame clones and lacks some. The data show tens of thousands of clones, nearly 95% seen once. Source material: PBMCs. The source is a donor aged 5 to 30 with latent tuberculosis or without tuberculosis infection. The CDR3 runs from the conserved cysteine through the conserved F or W. D genes are given only for firm matches. The listing skips clone size in some rows; elsewhere it reads once, few, many or a size class.

d_call | j_call | clone_size | v_call | cdr3_aa | cdr3_nt
. | TRBJ2-7 | . | TRBV6-1 | CASSEYRNRDIFDEQYF | TGTGCCAGCAGTGAATATAGGAACCGGGACATATTCGACGAGCAGTACTTC
. | TRBJ1-2 | . | TRBV19 | CASSTYRIQGENYGYTF | TGTGCCAGTAGTACCTACCGAATACAGGGTGAGAACTATGGCTACACCTTC
. | TRBJ2-1 | . | TRBV6-5 | CASSSLDSYNEQFF | TGTGCCAGCAGTTCCTTGGACAGTTACAATGAGCAGTTCTTC
TRBD2 | TRBJ2-1 | . | TRBV19 | CASSPLAGGTYNEQFF | TGTGCCAGTAGTCCCCTAGCGGGAGGCACCTACAATGAGCAGTTCTTC
. | TRBJ1-1 | . | TRBV4-1 | CASSDTTGDTEAFF | TGCGCCAGCTCCGACACAACGGGGGACACTGAAGCTTTCTTT
TRBD1 | TRBJ2-1 | . | TRBV5-1 | CASSSGQGRVEQFF | TGCGCCAGCAGCTCCGGACAGGGTAGAGTGGAGCAGTTCTTC
. | TRBJ2-1 | . | TRBV11-2 | CASSLVRGEQFF | TGTGCCAGCAGCTTGGTACGCGGTGAGCAGTTCTTC
TRBD1 | TRBJ1-2 | . | TRBV7-9 | CASSLGGTGETF | TGTGCCAGCAGCTTAGGTGGGACAGGAGAGACCTTC
TRBD1 | TRBJ2-4 | . | TRBV5-1 | CASSSTGTVINLAKNIQYF | TGCGCCAGCAGCTCAACCGGGACAGTCATTAATCTGGCCAAAAACATTCAGTACTTC
TRBD1 | TRBJ1-2 | . | TRBV19 | CASSRGDRINYGYTF | TGTGCCAGTAGTAGAGGGGACAGGATCAACTATGGCTACACCTTC
. | TRBJ2-5 | . | TRBV5-6 | CASSLVIGGQETQYF | TGTGCCAGCAGCTTGGTTATCGGGGGACAAGAGACCCAGTACTTC
. | TRBJ2-1 | . | TRBV7-6 | CASSLAGTSNNEQFF | TGTGCCAGCAGCTTAGCGGGGACATCCAACAATGAGCAGTTCTTC
TRBD1 | TRBJ1-4 | . | TRBV11-2 | CASSSPRNRGDEKLFF | TGTGCCAGCAGCTCACCGCGGAACAGGGGGGATGAAAAACTGTTTTTT
TRBD2 | TRBJ2-2 | . | TRBV2 | CASSASLVAGLANTGELFF | TGTGCCAGCAGTGCGAGCTTGGTAGCGGGCCTAGCGAACACCGGGGAGCTGTTTTTT
TRBD2 | TRBJ2-7 | few | TRBV2 | CASSLAAEQYF | TGTGCCAGCAGCCTAGCGGCCGAGCAGTACTTC
. | TRBJ2-7 | . | TRBV11-2 | CASSLTEVGPEQYF | TGTGCCAGCAGCTTAACGGAGGTCGGTCCCGAGCAGTACTTC
. | TRBJ1-4 | . | TRBV6-6 | CASSYPPSGEKLFF | TGTGCCAGCAGTTACCCGCCCTCAGGGGAAAAACTGTTTTTT
TRBD1 | TRBJ1-5 | . | TRBV2 | CASSRQGGNQPQHF | TGTGCCAGCAGTCGACAGGGGGGCAATCAGCCCCAGCATTTT
. | TRBJ2-1 | . | TRBV6-5 | CASSYSQAYNEQFF | TGTGCCAGCAGTTACTCACAGGCGTACAATGAGCAGTTCTTC
TRBD2 | TRBJ2-1 | . | TRBV4-2 | CASSLLGGTSGINEQFF | TGTGCCAGCAGCCTGCTTGGAGGGACTAGCGGGATCAATGAGCAGTTCTTC
TRBD1 | TRBJ1-5 | once | TRBV7-8 | CASVPGTGLWGQPQHF | TGTGCCAGCGTCCCAGGGACAGGGCTATGGGGGCAGCCCCAGCATTTT
. | TRBJ1-5 | . | TRBV25-1 | CASSDGGEGSNQPQHF | TGTGCCAGCAGTGATGGGGGGGAAGGAAGCAATCAGCCCCAGCATTTT
. | TRBJ2-7 | . | TRBV14 | CASSQEGGGQQYF | TGTGCCAGCAGCCAAGAAGGGGGGGGCCAGCAGTACTTC
TRBD2 | TRBJ2-3 | . | TRBV2 | CASRPFPGLAGPSTDTQYF | TGTGCCAGCAGACCCTTTCCGGGACTAGCGGGTCCTAGCACAGATACGCAGTATTTT
TRBD1 | TRBJ2-7 | . | TRBV5-1 | CASSLRGLNEQYF | TGCGCCAGCAGCCTCAGGGGGCTCAACGAGCAGTACTTC
TRBD1 | TRBJ1-4 | . | TRBV12-5 | CASGRGQGGVNEKLFF | TGTGCTAGTGGTCGGGGACAGGGGGGAGTTAATGAAAAACTGTTTTTT
TRBD1 | TRBJ1-4 | . | TRBV18 | CASSHSGGSGNEKLFF | TGTGCCAGCTCACACTCAGGGGGCTCAGGAAATGAAAAACTGTTTTTT
. | TRBJ2-3 | . | TRBV11-2 | CASSLDGGGTDTQYF | TGTGCCAGCAGCTTAGACGGGGGTGGCACAGATACGCAGTATTTT
TRBD2 | TRBJ2-3 | . | TRBV7-2 | CASSPLAGGTTDTQYF | TGTGCCAGCAGCCCACTAGCGGGGGGGACCACAGATACGCAGTATTTT
TRBD1 | TRBJ1-2 | . | TRBV7-9 | CASSSYQGAVHGYTF | TGTGCCAGCAGCTCCTACCAGGGGGCAGTGCATGGCTACACCTTC
TRBD2 | TRBJ2-5 | . | TRBV7-9 | CASSPRTSVRKTQYF | TGTGCCAGCAGCCCGCGGACTAGCGTTAGGAAGACCCAGTACTTC
. | TRBJ2-3 | . | TRBV5-1 | CASSLEDSFDTQYF | TGCGCCAGCAGCTTGGAAGACTCCTTCGATACGCAGTATTTT
. | TRBJ2-1 | . | TRBV19 | CASNSPAGGYNEQFF | TGTGCCAGTAACAGCCCTGCCGGAGGGTACAATGAGCAGTTCTTC
TRBD2 | TRBJ2-2 | . | TRBV7-2 | CASSISGRTGGELFF | TGTGCCAGCAGCATTAGCGGGAGAACAGGCGGGGAGCTGTTTTTT
TRBD1 | TRBJ1-2 | . | TRBV7-2 | CASSLDAGGGGYTF | TGTGCCAGCAGCTTAGATGCAGGGGGCGGTGGCTACACCTTC
TRBD1 | TRBJ2-7 | . | TRBV5-1 | CASSFYRGASSYEQYF | TGCGCCAGCAGCTTCTACAGGGGAGCTAGCTCCTACGAGCAGTACTTC
TRBD2 | TRBJ2-2 | . | TRBV19 | CASQYGRGYGELFF | TGTGCCAGCCAGTATGGGAGGGGATACGGGGAGCTGTTTTTT
. | TRBJ2-5 | . | TRBV6-5 | CASSYAGQETQYF | TGTGCCAGCAGTTACGCGGGACAAGAGACCCAGTACTTC
. | TRBJ1-2 | . | TRBV25-1 | CASSERSVLYGYTF | TGTGCCAGCAGTGAACGTTCAGTCCTCTATGGCTACACCTTC
. | TRBJ1-5 | . | TRBV7-9 | CASSAGTISNQPQHF | TGTGCCAGCAGCGCCGGGACTATTAGCAATCAGCCCCAGCATTTT
TRBD1 | TRBJ1-4 | . | TRBV7-2 | CASSLDRGGEKLFF | TGTGCCAGCAGCTTGGACAGGGGTGGCGAAAAACTGTTTTTT
. | TRBJ1-1 | . | TRBV29-1 | CSCYGGTEAFF | TGCAGCTGCTATGGGGGGACTGAAGCTTTCTTT
. | TRBJ2-3 | once | TRBV19 | CASRRTGTSTDTQYF | TGTGCCAGTAGAAGGACCGGGACAAGCACAGATACGCAGTATTTT
. | TRBJ2-5 | once | TRBV27 | CASSLLGSRETQYF | TGTGCCAGCAGTTTACTCGGGAGTAGGGAGACCCAGTACTTC
TRBD1 | TRBJ1-2 | . | TRBV25-1 | CASSGGQTYGYTF | TGTGCCAGCAGTGGGGGACAGACCTATGGCTACACCTTC
TRBD2 | TRBJ2-5 | . | TRBV4-2 | CASSPGLAEHQETQYF | TGTGCCAGCAGCCCGGGACTAGCGGAGCACCAAGAGACCCAGTACTTC
TRBD1 | TRBJ2-7 | once | TRBV6-5 | CASSYSIGTVYEQYF | TGTGCCAGCAGTTACTCTATTGGGACAGTCTACGAGCAGTACTTC
TRBD1 | TRBJ2-7 | . | TRBV19 | CASSLTTGGVIYEQYF | TGTGCCAGTAGTTTAACTACAGGGGGCGTTATCTACGAGCAGTACTTC
. | TRBJ1-2 | . | TRBV5-8 | CASSLGGGYGYTF | TGTGCCAGCAGCCTCGGGGGAGGCTATGGCTACACCTTC
TRBD1 | TRBJ1-2 | . | TRBV29-1 | CSVGRGQTSYGYTF | TGCAGCGTTGGGAGGGGACAGACTTCCTATGGCTACACCTTC
TRBD1 | TRBJ1-1 | . | TRBV4-2 | CASSLPLQGGTEAFF | TGTGCCAGCAGCCTACCTTTACAGGGGGGGACTGAAGCTTTCTTT